This TCR beta chain was found in a study of shared clonotypes between healthy human individuals. Study-wide context: Researchers assigned three CD4 naive, three CD4 memory, two CD8 naive and one CD8 memory plate to each donor.

Germline lookup yields CDR1 DFQATT and CDR2 SNEGSKA (reference sequence). The CDR3 extends over 10 amino acids. Cells designated naive CD8 were CD45RO-negative and were positively selected for CCR7, with terminally differentiated effector memory CD45RA+ cells excluded. Sequenced by immunoSEQ multiplex PCR; TCRdb stores in-frame clones only, minus some. In the table there are about 680,000 clones, 92% of which are singletons. Note on this clone: Antigen specificity is unknown.

General study points: Tissue TCR repertoires likely differ from these blood-only repertoires.

J is TRBJ2-1 and V is TRBV20-1; the D gene is possibly TRBD2 (5 bases). Source material: naive CD8+ T cells sorted from blood. This TCR derives from a man aged 30-40 years in good health. CDR3 region: CPSGDNEQFF. As DNA, the CDR3 is TGCCCCAGCGGTGACAATGAGCAGTTCTTC.